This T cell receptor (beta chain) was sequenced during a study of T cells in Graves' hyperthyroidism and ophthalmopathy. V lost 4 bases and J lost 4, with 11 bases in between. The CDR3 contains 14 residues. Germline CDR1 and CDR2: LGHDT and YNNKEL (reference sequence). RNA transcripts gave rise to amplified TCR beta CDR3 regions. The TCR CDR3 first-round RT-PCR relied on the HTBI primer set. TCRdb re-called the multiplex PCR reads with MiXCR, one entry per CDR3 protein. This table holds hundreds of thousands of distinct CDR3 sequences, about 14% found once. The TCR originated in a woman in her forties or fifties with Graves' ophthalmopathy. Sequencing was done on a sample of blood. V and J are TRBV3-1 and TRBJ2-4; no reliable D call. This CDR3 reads CASSPRTFKNIQYF. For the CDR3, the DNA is TGTGCCAGCAGCCCCCGAACGTTTAAAAACATTCAGTACTTC. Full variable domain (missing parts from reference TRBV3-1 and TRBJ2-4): DTAVSQTPKYLVTQMGNDKSIKCEQNLGHDTMYWYKQDSKKFLKIMFSYNNKELIINETVPNRFSPKSPDKAHLNLHINSLELGDSAVYFCASSPRTFKNIQYFGAGTRLSVL.